This T cell receptor (beta chain) was observed in a study of CD8 T cells in ankylosing spondylitis. This clonotype was found many times. As the method for making TCR beta libraries, quantitative 5'-RACE with molecular barcodes was used. TCRdb reprocessed the 5' RACE reads via MiXCR and lists one record per CDR3 protein. Found here are 300,000 to 350,000 distinct CDR3 sequences, 20% of them singletons; the top ten hold about 3.5%. The CDR3 is 14 residues long. Germline V lookup: CDR1 PRHDT, CDR2 FYEKMQ (reference sequence). Trimming took off 5 bases at V and 4 bases at J, with 14 bases between the two ends.

The rearrangement joins TRBV13 to TRBJ1-1, with a possible D match to TRBD1 (6 bases). This clonotype originated in a female donor with ankylosing spondylitis or in good health (not recorded which). The sample comprised blood, either unsorted or a sorted T cell fraction (not recorded which). This CDR3 is CASSLGGGSTEAFF. The DNA of the CDR3 is TGTGCCAGCAGCCTCGGTGGGGGCAGCACTGAAGCTTTCTTT.